One sample yielded the 23 T cell receptor beta chains listed below, sequenced in a study of CD8+CD57+ T cells in acquired aplastic anemia. Patients picked for sequencing had shown CD8+CD57+ cell expansion detected by flow cytometry. Genomic DNA, serving as template, underwent TCR beta VDJ and CDR3 profiling. TCRdb used MiXCR to reprocess the reads, holding one entry per CDR3 protein. The sample yields about 180,000 distinct CDR3 sequences, about half seen once. Material for sequencing was sorted CD4+, CD8+, or CD8+CD57+ T cells (not recorded which) from PBMCs. These receptors were collected from a human donor with aplastic anemia.

In its sample, this clonotype was seen a few times. The rearrangement joins TRBV2 to TRBJ2-7, with D perhaps matching TRBD1 (7 bases). CDR3 length: 15 residues. V was trimmed by 7 bases and J by 0 bases, leaving 16 bases between them. In germline, CDR1 is SNHLY, CDR2 FYNNEI. The CDR3 spells CASTVGGGTSYEQYF. The CDR3 DNA follows: TGTGCCAGCACCGTAGGAGGGGGCACCTCCTACGAGCAGTACTTC.

This clonotype was seen only a few times. It may be a read error: a sequence one base away is much more abundant. The rearrangement links TRBV20-1 to TRBJ1-1; 9 bases are a match to TRBD1. V was clipped by 6 bases and J by 6 bases; unmatched bases: 14. CDR1 and CDR2 from the germline V gene are DFQATT and SNEGSKA (reference sequence). The CDR3 has 15 residues. The CDR3 DNA follows: TGCAGTGCCCCTCGCGGGACAGGGATTGGGGCTGAAGCTTTCTTT. It translates to CSAPRGTGIGAEAFF.

This clonotype occurred many times. The rearrangement joins TRBV19 to TRBJ2-5; no definite D call. Germline-derived CDR1 and CDR2 are LNHDA and SQIVND (reference sequence). V was clipped by 6 bases and J by 4 bases, with 15 bases between them. The CDR3 spans 14 residues. In DNA form, the CDR3 reads TGTGCCAGTAGCATCCCAAAACGAGGAGAGACCCAGTACTTC. It yields the protein CASSIPKRGETQYF. Drawing the rest from reference TRBV19 and TRBJ2-5, the complete variable domain is DGGITQSPKYLFRKEGQNVTLSCEQNLNHDAMYWYRQDPGQGLRLIYYSQIVNDFQKGDIAEGYSVSREKKESFPLTVTSAQKNPTAFYLCASSIPKRGETQYFGPGTRLLVL.

This clonotype appeared many times. The J gene is TRBJ2-3, the V gene TRBV20-1; 8 bases are shared with TRBD2. J lost 5 bases, V lost 5 bases, and 15 bases had no gene match. The CDR3 is made up of 16 amino acids. Germline CDR1 reads DFQATT; CDR2 reads SNEGSKA (reference sequence). DNA of the CDR3: TGCAGTGCTGAGAAGCGTGCGGGGGGAATCGGAGATACGCAGTATTTT. It codes for CSAEKRAGGIGDTQYF.

V usage is TRBV20-1 and J usage is TRBJ2-1; TRBD2 might be the D (6 bases). The CDR3 consists of 18 residues. Deletions cut 2 bases from V and 0 bases from J, with 20 bases between. Looked up from germline, CDR1 is DFQATT and CDR2 is SNEGSKA (reference sequence). CDR3 in DNA: TGCAGTGCTAGATCGTTACGACAAAGCGGGCGCTCCTACAATGAGCAGTTCTTC. This sequence encodes CSARSLRQSGRSYNEQFF.

This clonotype was counted a single time. This chain joins TRBV25-1 and TRBJ2-6; tentatively, D is TRBD2 (5 bases). The CDR3 extends over 15 amino acids. The germline V gene has CDR1 MGHDK and CDR2 SYGVNS. The V and J ends lost 3 bases and 4 bases respectively, with 10 bases between them. As DNA, the CDR3 is TGTGCCAGCAGTGACCCCACGGGAGGGGCCAACGTCCTGACTTTC. Protein sequence: CASSDPTGGANVLTF.

This clonotype came up many times. The rearrangement uses TRBV12-3 or TRBV12-4 and TRBJ2-1; 10 bases agree with TRBD2. V shed 10 bases and J 7 bases; nucleotides not matched to a gene: 7. CDR3 length: 13 residues. The CDR3: CATRLAGTNEQFF. Written as DNA, the CDR3 is TGTGCCACCCGACTAGCGGGCACTAATGAGCAGTTCTTC.

This clonotype was found a few times. The chain carries TRBV5-6 and TRBJ2-5; 10 bases agree with TRBD2. The V and J ends lost 2 bases and 6 bases, in that order; junction bases with no gene match: 13. The CDR3 extends over 17 amino acids. Germline-derived CDR1 and CDR2 are SGHDT and YYEEEE. The CDR3 coding sequence is TGTGCCAGCAGCTTTACAAGCGGGGGGGCCTCTGCGAAGACCCAGTACTTC. Amino acids: CASSFTSGGASAKTQYF.

This chain links TRBV29-1 with TRBJ1-2, with D uncertain. This CDR3 is built from 12 residues. V was cut by 0 bases and J by 8 bases, with 10 bases left in between. Germline V gene lookup returns CDR1 SQVTM and CDR2 ANQGSEA. Here the CDR3 DNA reads TGCAGCGTTGAAGAAGGTGGCTTCGGCTACACCTTC. Encoded protein: CSVEEGGFGYTF.

This clonotype was picked up many times. The rearrangement uses TRBV12-3 or TRBV12-4 and TRBJ2-5; D gene unclear. Trimming cost V 8 bases and J 5 bases, with 9 bases left between them. CDR3 size: 11 residues. CDR3 amino acids: CASGGPETQYF. CDR3 DNA sequence: TGTGCCAGCGGTGGGCCCGAGACCCAGTACTTC.

This clonotype appeared many times. V usage is TRBV19 and J usage is TRBJ1-4; no reliable D call. V dropped 7 bases and J dropped 8 bases, with 17 bases sitting between them. Per germline, CDR1 LNHDA and CDR2 SQIVND (reference sequence). The CDR3 contains 14 residues. CDR3 protein: CASTESGSHEKLFF. The CDR3 coding sequence is TGTGCCAGTACCGAATCCGGGTCTCACGAAAAACTGTTTTTT.

This clonotype was observed at least ten times. The V and J genes are TRBV7-6 and TRBJ2-5; weak D call: TRBD1 (5 bases). Trimming took off 5 bases at V and 6 bases at J, with 22 bases between the two ends. Per germline, CDR1 SGHVS and CDR2 FNYEAQ. This CDR3 is 16 amino acids long. CDR3 sequence (DNA): TGTGCCAGCAGCCCAACGCAGGGTTATGTCGGACAGACCCAGTACTTC. Its protein is CASSPTQGYVGQTQYF. Full variable domain (missing parts from reference TRBV7-6 and TRBJ2-5): GAGVSQSPRYKVTKRGQDVALRCDPISGHVSLYWYRQALGQGPEFLTYFNYEAQQDKSGLPNDRFSAERPEGSISTLTIQRTEQRDSAMYRCASSPTQGYVGQTQYFGPGTRLLVL.

This clonotype was detected only a few times. The chain links TRBV10-2 to TRBJ2-3, with a possible D match to TRBD2 (6 bases). This CDR3 region has 13 residues. Per the germline V gene, CDR1 is WSHSY and CDR2 is SAAADI. The ends were cut back, 2 bases at V and 9 bases at J, with 12 bases in the middle. The CDR3 loop is CASSETSRGTQYF. The DNA for the CDR3 is TGCGCCAGCAGTGAGACCTCCCGGGGGACGCAGTATTTT.

This clonotype was seen only a few times. The gene calls are TRBV18 and TRBJ1-1; D gene unclear. CDR3 length: 15 residues. The ends were cut back, 3 bases at V and 1 base at J, with 12 bases in the middle. CDR1 and CDR2 from the germline V gene are KGHSH and LQKENI. The DNA of the CDR3 is TGTGCCAGCTCACCGCGTAGCGAGGCGAACACTGAAGCTTTCTTT. This translates into CASSPRSEANTEAFF.

The chain combines TRBV20-1 with TRBJ1-1, with 8 bases lining up with TRBD1. CDR1 and CDR2 from the germline V gene are DFQATT and SNEGSKA (reference sequence). The V segment lost 6 bases and the J segment 6 bases; nucleotides outside the gene matches: 6. The CDR3 runs 12 residues. The CDR3 loop is CSAWDRKAEAFF. The CDR3 DNA sequence: TGCAGTGCCTGGGACAGGAAGGCTGAAGCTTTCTTT.

The chain uses TRBV7-6 and TRBJ2-1; 8 positions match TRBD2. The CDR3 length is 17 residues. V shed 0 bases, J shed 4 bases, and the junction held 8 bases outside the gene matches. Germline V gene data show CDR1 as SGHVS and CDR2 as FNYEAQ. CDR3: CASSLARGSGIYNEQFF. CDR3 bases: TGTGCCAGCAGCTTAGCGAGGGGTAGCGGGATTTACAATGAGCAGTTCTTC. Complete variable domain (other parts from reference TRBV7-6 and TRBJ2-1): GAGVSQSPRYKVTKRGQDVALRCDPISGHVSLYWYRQALGQGPEFLTYFNYEAQQDKSGLPNDRFSAERPEGSISTLTIQRTEQRDSAMYRCASSLARGSGIYNEQFFGPGTRLTVL.

This clonotype has a count of ten or more. The rearrangement links TRBV2 to TRBJ1-4, with 10 positions matching TRBD1. Trimming cost V 10 bases and J 14 bases; bases outside gene matches: 10. Germline loops: CDR1 SNHLY, CDR2 FYNNEI. The CDR3 sequence is 12 residues long. The CDR3 is CATGTGASGLFF. CDR3 nucleotides: TGTGCCACCGGGACAGGGGCCAGCGGGCTGTTTTTT.

This clonotype was detected ten times or more. CDR3 nucleotide sequence: TGTGCCAGCAGCCCCGCCCACAATCAGCCCCAGCATTTT. As protein: CASSPAHNQPQHF. The chain links TRBV2 to TRBJ1-5; no clear D gene. The CDR3 loop spans 13 amino acids. V was pared by 6 bases and J by 3 bases, with 9 bases between. CDR1 and CDR2 (germline): SNHLY, FYNNEI.

This clonotype was observed at least ten times. The chain recombines TRBV19 with TRBJ1-1, with no clear D. This CDR3 comprises 13 residues. Trimming removed 6 bases at V and 3 bases at J, with 11 bases between. Germline V gives CDR1 LNHDA, CDR2 SQIVND (reference sequence). CDR3 sequence reads: CASSQSGDTEAFF. In DNA, the CDR3 is TGTGCCAGTAGCCAATCGGGAGACACTGAAGCTTTCTTT.

This sequence joins TRBV18 and TRBJ2-7; TRBD1 agrees at 10 bases. V shed 3 bases and J 4 bases; nucleotides not matched to a gene: 9. The germline CDR1 and CDR2 sequences are KGHSH and LQKENI. The CDR3 is 16 residues long. The CDR3 sequence is CASSPGTGTGVYEQYF. CDR3 bases: TGTGCCAGCTCACCCGGAACCGGGACAGGGGTTTACGAGCAGTACTTC. Supplemented by reference TRBV18 and TRBJ2-7, the full variable domain reads NAGVMQNPRHLVRRRGQEARLRCSPMKGHSHVYWYRQLPEEGLKFMVYLQKENIIDESGMPKERFSAEFPKEGPSILRIQQVVRGDSAAYFCASSPGTGTGVYEQYFGPGTRLTVT.

This clonotype was observed many times. The chain recombines TRBV6-2 or TRBV6-3 with TRBJ1-6; no definite D call. CDR3 length equals 17 residues. Germline lookup yields CDR1 MNHEY and CDR2 SVGEGT. V gave up 0 bases and J gave up 4 bases, with 13 bases separating them. CDR3 coding DNA: TGTGCCAGCAGTTACTCAGCTATTAAATCGTATAATTCACCCCTCCACTTT. The encoded protein is CASSYSAIKSYNSPLHF.

With respect to this clonotype: This may be a read error: a much more frequent sequence differs by one nucleotide. The genes are TRBV6-1 and TRBJ1-4; D is undetermined. CDR3 length: 13 amino acids. CDR1 and CDR2 (germline): MNHNS, SASEGT. With 5 bases removed from V and 7 bases from J, the gap between germline ends came to 11 bases. Here the CDR3 reads CASSIEGCEKLFF. CDR3 nucleotide sequence: TGTGCCAGCAGTATCGAAGGGTGTGAAAAACTGTTTTTT.

This clonotype was seen many times. The V call is TRBV20-1, the J call TRBJ1-2; D might be TRBD1 (5 bases). V gave up 7 bases and J gave up 4 bases, with 13 bases separating them. From germline, CDR1 is DFQATT and CDR2 SNEGSKA (reference sequence). There are 12 residues in the CDR3. The CDR3 reads CSGLGELYGYTF. In DNA, the CDR3 is TGCAGTGGGCTGGGGGAGCTCTATGGCTACACCTTC.